Listed below are T cell receptor beta chains from one sample, sequenced in a study of cytomegalovirus exposure and HLA in healthy donors. Method: immunoSEQ multiplex PCR; TCRdb's copy keeps in-frame clones and lacks some. The data hold fewer than 300,000 clones, with over 70% observed a single time. Sequencing input: PBMCs. These receptors were taken from a girl aged 2 to 9 in good health and CMV-seronegative. The CDR3 runs from the conserved cysteine through the conserved F or W. D genes are given only for firm matches. Size values are once, few and many counts, or a class for expanded clones, and some rows have none.

D gene: TRBD1; J gene: TRBJ1-2; clone size: -; V gene: TRBV4-1; CDR3 protein: CASSPRTGQANYGYTF; CDR3 DNA: TGCGCCAGCAGCCCCCGGACAGGCCAAGCTAACTATGGCTACACCTTC
D gene: -; J gene: TRBJ2-7; clone size: -; V gene: TRBV5-1; CDR3 protein: CASKGSGPYEQYF; CDR3 DNA: TGCGCCAGCAAGGGGTCAGGCCCCTACGAGCAGTACTTC
D gene: TRBD1; J gene: TRBJ2-7; clone size: few; V gene: TRBV19; CDR3 protein: CASKPGQGSYEQYF; CDR3 DNA: TGTGCCAGTAAGCCGGGACAGGGGTCCTACGAGCAGTACTTC
D gene: TRBD1; J gene: TRBJ1-2; clone size: -; V gene: TRBV7-9; CDR3 protein: CASSRTGDLANYGYTF; CDR3 DNA: TGTGCCAGCAGCAGGACAGGGGACCTAGCTAACTATGGCTACACCTTC
D gene: -; J gene: TRBJ2-6; clone size: -; V gene: TRBV30; CDR3 protein: CASLDSGANVLTF; CDR3 DNA: TGTGCCAGCTTAGACTCTGGGGCCAACGTCCTGACTTTC
D gene: -; J gene: TRBJ2-2; clone size: -; V gene: TRBV27; CDR3 protein: CASSRVGTLNTGELFF; CDR3 DNA: TGTGCCAGCAGTCGAGTCGGGACACTGAACACCGGGGAGCTGTTTTTT
D gene: TRBD2; J gene: TRBJ2-7; clone size: few; V gene: TRBV6-1; CDR3 protein: CASRKGAGAYEQYF; CDR3 DNA: TGTGCCAGCAGGAAGGGAGCGGGAGCCTACGAGCAGTACTTC
D gene: -; J gene: TRBJ2-7; clone size: -; V gene: TRBV12-5; CDR3 protein: CASGFYRPVSYEQYF; CDR3 DNA: TGTGCTAGTGGTTTTTACCGCCCAGTCTCCTACGAGCAGTACTTC
D gene: TRBD1; J gene: TRBJ1-3; clone size: few; V gene: TRBV7-9; CDR3 protein: CASSVPPTGSGNTIYF; CDR3 DNA: TGTGCCAGCAGCGTGCCTCCGACAGGGAGTGGAAACACCATATATTTT
D gene: TRBD1; J gene: TRBJ2-2; clone size: -; V gene: TRBV7-9; CDR3 protein: CAHDRANTGELFF; CDR3 DNA: TGTGCCCACGACAGGGCCAACACCGGGGAGCTGTTTTTT
D gene: TRBD1; J gene: TRBJ2-7; clone size: -; V gene: TRBV10-1; CDR3 protein: CASQLRDRTFEQYF; CDR3 DNA: TGCGCCAGCCAACTCCGGGACAGGACTTTCGAGCAGTACTTC
D gene: -; J gene: TRBJ1-1; clone size: once; V gene: TRBV28; CDR3 protein: CASNTPGMNTEAFF; CDR3 DNA: TGTGCCAGCAATACCCCCGGGATGAACACTGAAGCTTTCTTT
D gene: TRBD2; J gene: TRBJ2-7; clone size: -; V gene: TRBV29-1; CDR3 protein: CSVEVFSGGSYEQYF; CDR3 DNA: TGCAGCGTTGAAGTATTCTCGGGGGGCTCCTACGAGCAGTACTTC
D gene: -; J gene: TRBJ1-3; clone size: -; V gene: TRBV30; CDR3 protein: CAWGRRAGNTIYF; CDR3 DNA: TGTGCCTGGGGCCGGAGGGCTGGAAACACCATATATTTT
D gene: -; J gene: TRBJ1-6; clone size: -; V gene: TRBV14; CDR3 protein: CASSQDGRANSPLHF; CDR3 DNA: TGTGCCAGCAGCCAAGATGGCAGGGCAAACTCACCCCTCCACTTT
D gene: TRBD2; J gene: TRBJ2-1; clone size: -; V gene: TRBV9; CDR3 protein: CASGRGGRGTSGPYNEQFF; CDR3 DNA: TGTGCCAGCGGACGAGGGGGCCGAGGGACTAGCGGGCCCTACAATGAGCAGTTCTTC
D gene: TRBD1; J gene: TRBJ1-1; clone size: -; V gene: TRBV18; CDR3 protein: CASSPFGTPGGFTFF; CDR3 DNA: TGTGCCAGCTCACCGTTCGGGACCCCAGGGGGGTTTACTTTCTTT
D gene: TRBD1; J gene: TRBJ1-2; clone size: -; V gene: TRBV6-1; CDR3 protein: CASSEADRAPNYGYTF; CDR3 DNA: TGTGCCAGCAGTGAAGCCGACAGGGCTCCTAACTATGGCTACACCTTC
D gene: -; J gene: TRBJ1-6; clone size: -; V gene: TRBV2; CDR3 protein: CATAFDNNSPLHF; CDR3 DNA: TGTGCCACCGCATTCGACAATAATTCACCCCTCCACTTT
D gene: TRBD1; J gene: TRBJ1-6; clone size: -; V gene: TRBV7-3; CDR3 protein: CASSRDRGGSPLHF; CDR3 DNA: TGTGCCAGCAGCCGCGACAGGGGAGGTTCACCCCTCCACTTT
D gene: -; J gene: TRBJ1-2; clone size: few; V gene: TRBV18; CDR3 protein: CASLRDSQTEGYTF; CDR3 DNA: TGTGCCAGCCTACGGGACTCCCAAACGGAGGGCTACACCTTC
D gene: -; J gene: TRBJ2-5; clone size: -; V gene: TRBV10-2; CDR3 protein: CASRDRAGETQYF; CDR3 DNA: TGCGCCAGCCGGGACCGCGCGGGGGAGACCCAGTACTTC
D gene: -; J gene: TRBJ1-1; clone size: -; V gene: TRBV28; CDR3 protein: CASSRGTEAFF; CDR3 DNA: TGTGCCAGCAGTCGGGGGACTGAAGCTTTCTTT
D gene: -; J gene: TRBJ2-1; clone size: -; V gene: TRBV19; CDR3 protein: CASRGRGTNEQFF; CDR3 DNA: TGTGCCAGTAGGGGCAGGGGCACCAATGAGCAGTTCTTC
D gene: -; J gene: TRBJ1-4; clone size: -; V gene: TRBV28; CDR3 protein: CASNRAVRVNEKLFF; CDR3 DNA: TGTGCCAGCAATAGGGCCGTCAGGGTGAATGAAAAACTGTTTTTT
D gene: TRBD2; J gene: TRBJ2-1; clone size: -; V gene: TRBV6-1; CDR3 protein: CAAKAGAFDPEQFF; CDR3 DNA: TGTGCCGCGAAGGCGGGAGCGTTTGATCCTGAGCAGTTCTTC
D gene: TRBD2; J gene: TRBJ2-1; clone size: few; V gene: TRBV2; CDR3 protein: CASSEAGRGKAGGPGEQFF; CDR3 DNA: TGTGCCAGCAGTGAAGCGGGAAGGGGTAAGGCGGGAGGGCCGGGTGAGCAGTTCTTC
D gene: -; J gene: TRBJ1-2; clone size: -; V gene: TRBV2; CDR3 protein: CASSGGGEYYGYTF; CDR3 DNA: TGTGCCAGCAGTGGGGGGGGCGAATACTATGGCTACACCTTC
D gene: -; J gene: TRBJ2-1; clone size: -; V gene: TRBV10-3; CDR3 protein: CAIMYGGSSYNEQFF; CDR3 DNA: TGTGCCATCATGTACGGGGGAAGCTCCTACAATGAGCAGTTCTTC